The 27 T cell receptor beta chains listed next were all sequenced from one sample in a study of human T cells and chemical hapten exposure. TCRdb used MiXCR to reprocess the RACE reads, holding one entry per CDR3 protein. This table holds around 99,000 distinct CDR3 sequences, roughly 9% found once. Time point indicated: patch test 2, 6 weeks after DPC sensitization. Indicated treatment: therapeutic diphenylcyclopropenone sensitization with weekly scalp DPC. The starting material was whole blood, obtained in connection with sensitization to the hapten diphenylcyclopropenone (DPC). Receptors were obtained from a woman between 40 and 55 years old with alopecia areata. Some clones in this sample may be carry-over from other donors' samples.

This clonotype was seen many times. The rearrangement uses TRBV6-5 and TRBJ2-5; D gene uncertain. Germline CDR1 is MNHEY and CDR2 is SVGAGI. Trimming took off 0 bases at V and 2 bases at J, with 10 bases between the two ends. CDR3 size: 15 residues. The CDR3 coding sequence is TGTGCCAGCAGTTACTCGATCGTATTTCAAGAGACCCAGTACTTC. Protein sequence: CASSYSIVFQETQYF.

This clonotype was counted between two and nine times. V is TRBV2 and J is TRBJ2-2; D is tentatively TRBD1 or TRBD2 (6 bases each). CDR3 length equals 15 residues. Germline-derived CDR1 and CDR2 are SNHLY and FYNNEI. V dropped 6 bases and J dropped 7 bases, with 18 bases sitting between them. The CDR3 sequence: CASRDDRRDIGELFF. DNA of the CDR3: TGTGCCAGCAGAGATGACAGGCGGGACATCGGGGAGCTGTTTTTT.

The genes are TRBV7-2 and TRBJ1-2; perhaps TRBD1 as D (6 bases). The germline gives CDR1 SGHTA, CDR2 FQGNSA. The CDR3 length is 14 residues. V gave up 5 bases and J gave up 7 bases, with 17 bases separating them. DNA of the CDR3: TGTGCCAGCAGCCCAGCCCAGACAGGTCGTGGCTACACCTTC. Translation: CASSPAQTGRGYTF.

The chain combines TRBV7-9 with TRBJ2-1, with TRBD2 matching over 7 bases. Germline V gene sequence: CDR1 SEHNR, CDR2 FQNEAQ (reference sequence). V shed 1 base, J shed 8 bases, and the junction held 5 bases outside the gene matches. The CDR3 sequence is 14 residues long. The CDR3 loop is CASSLGLARYEQFF. For the CDR3, the DNA is TGTGCCAGCAGCTTAGGACTAGCTCGGTATGAGCAGTTCTTC.

The chain uses TRBV9 and TRBJ2-5, with a weak D call TRBD2 (6 bases). V lost 3 bases, J lost 5 bases, and 14 bases lay in between. Germline CDR1 is SGDLS and CDR2 is YYNGEE. The CDR3 runs to 14 residues. CDR3 region: CASSDRDSGETQYF. The CDR3 DNA reads TGTGCCAGCAGCGACCGGGACTCTGGTGAGACCCAGTACTTC.

This clonotype was seen many times. The rearrangement links TRBV5-1 to TRBJ2-2; D assignment may be TRBD1 or TRBD2 (6 bases each). The CDR3 is 16 amino acids. The ends were cut back, 4 bases at V and 4 bases at J, with 17 bases in the middle. Germline loops: CDR1 SGHRS, CDR2 YFSETQ. The CDR3 loop reads CASSHVWGALTGELFF. The CDR3 bases are TGCGCCAGCAGCCACGTATGGGGGGCGCTCACCGGGGAGCTGTTTTTT.

The rearrangement joins TRBV6-5 to TRBJ1-4; no firm D call. The CDR3 extends over 16 amino acids. CDR1 is MNHEY and CDR2 is SVGAGI in the germline V gene. Deletions cut 1 base from V and 8 bases from J, with 17 bases between. Written as DNA, the CDR3 is TGTGCCAGCAGTTACTATGAGGACGTCGATATGGAAAAACTGTTTTTT. It encodes CASSYYEDVDMEKLFF.

In its sample, this clonotype was seen a few times. This rearrangement joins TRBV12-3 or TRBV12-4 to TRBJ1-3; the D is unclear. V gave up 6 bases and J gave up 0 bases, with 9 bases separating them. This CDR3 region has 14 residues. The CDR3 DNA follows: TGTGCCAGCAGCTCCGTGGCCTCTGGAAACACCATATATTTT. The encoded protein is CASSSVASGNTIYF.

This clonotype was counted between two and nine times. This chain uses TRBV28 with TRBJ2-7; either TRBD1 or TRBD2 may fit D (5 bases each). The CDR3 is 16 amino acids. Germline V gene data show CDR1 as MDHEN and CDR2 as SYDVKM. Trimming removed 6 bases at V and 1 base at J, with 19 bases between. CDR3 amino acids: CASSSTGTVLSYEQYF. CDR3 sequence (DNA): TGTGCCAGCAGCTCCACCGGGACGGTGCTTTCCTACGAGCAGTACTTC.

This clonotype was recorded many times. The V and J genes are TRBV15 and TRBJ2-1; a possible D gene is TRBD1 (5 bases). There are 13 residues in the CDR3. V was clipped by 7 bases and J by 2 bases, with 9 bases between them. CDR1 is LNHNV, CDR2 YYDKDF, per germline (reference sequence). The CDR3 loop reads CATTDSTYNEQFF. The CDR3 DNA reads TGTGCCACCACCGACAGCACCTACAATGAGCAGTTCTTC. Combining the CDR3 with reference TRBV15 and TRBJ2-1 gives the whole variable domain DAMVIQNPRYQVTQFGKPVTLSCSQTLNHNVMYWYQQKSSQAPKLLFHYYDKDFNNEADTPDNFQSRRPNTSFCFLDIRSPGLGDTAMYLCATTDSTYNEQFFGPGTRLTVL.

The sample holds many counts of this clonotype. The chain employs TRBV7-2 and TRBJ2-1; the D call may be TRBD1 or TRBD2 (5 bases each). From germline, CDR1 is SGHTA and CDR2 FQGNSA. The CDR3 is 15 amino acids. V lost 5 bases and J lost 3, with 14 bases in between. The CDR3 nucleotides are TGTGCCAGCAGCCAAACAGGAGGAGTCTACAATGAGCAGTTCTTC. It translates to CASSQTGGVYNEQFF.

V usage is TRBV18 and J usage is TRBJ2-1, with TRBD2 matching 10 bases. The CDR3 has 17 residues. Trimming removed 1 base from V and 7 bases from J; junction bases left unmatched: 10. Per germline, CDR1 KGHSH and CDR2 LQKENI. The CDR3 reads CASSPRAASGGWNEQFF. The CDR3 DNA is TGTGCCAGCTCACCACGGGCCGCTAGCGGGGGCTGGAATGAGCAGTTCTTC.

This clonotype was detected only a few times. The chain couples TRBV5-6 to TRBJ1-6; the match to TRBD1 covers 8 bases. The germline V gene encodes CDR1 SGHDT and CDR2 YYEEEE. The CDR3 has 14 amino acids. Losses at the gene ends were 4 bases for V and 7 bases for J; bases not matched to a gene: 4. The CDR3 DNA follows: TGTGCCAGCAGCCTTTGGGACAGGAATTCACCCCTCCACTTT. Amino acid sequence: CASSLWDRNSPLHF.

The CDR3 sequence is CASSAGGPQETQYF. CDR3 nucleotide sequence: TGTGCCAGCAGTGCCGGGGGGCCCCAAGAGACCCAGTACTTC. The chain employs TRBV4-2 and TRBJ2-5; D might be TRBD2 (7 bases). CDR1 and CDR2 from the germline V gene are LGHNA and YNFKEQ. With 6 bases removed from V and 1 base from J, the gap between germline ends came to 12 bases. The CDR3 is made up of 14 amino acids.

The chain carries TRBV7-2 and TRBJ1-2, with D possibly being TRBD1 (5 bases). Germline lookup yields CDR1 SGHTA and CDR2 FQGNSA. V was trimmed by 1 base and J by 4 bases, leaving 16 bases between them. The CDR3 loop spans 16 amino acids. The CDR3 DNA reads TGTGCCAGCAGCTTAGGGTCCATGGGGGTGAGCTATGGCTACACCTTC. Translated, it gives CASSLGSMGVSYGYTF.

The chain is built from TRBV18 and TRBJ2-6; D is undetermined. CDR3 length: 15 amino acids. The germline V and J ends were trimmed by 2 bases and 1 base, with 6 bases remaining between them. In germline, CDR1 is KGHSH, CDR2 LQKENI. The CDR3 loop reads CASSPSQSGANVLTF. In nucleotides, the CDR3 is TGTGCCAGCTCACCATCACAGTCTGGGGCCAACGTCCTGACTTTC.

The chain couples TRBV29-1 to TRBJ2-7, with TRBD1 as a possible D gene (6 bases). Germline CDR1 is SQVTM and CDR2 is ANQGSEA. The length of the CDR3 is 12 residues. The ends were cut back, 7 bases at V and 4 bases at J, with 14 bases in the middle. CDR3 coding DNA: TGCAGCGCCACACAGGGAACGTACGAGCAGTACTTC. Amino acid sequence: CSATQGTYEQYF.

This clonotype occurred many times. The genes are TRBV3-1 and TRBJ1-5; D is unclear. CDR3 length: 13 amino acids. The germline CDR1 and CDR2 sequences are LGHDT and YNNKEL (reference sequence). Trimming stripped 0 bases from V and 6 bases from J, with 6 bases between. This CDR3 reads CASSQERSQPQHF. In DNA, the CDR3 is TGTGCCAGCAGCCAAGAGAGGTCTCAGCCCCAGCATTTT.

This clonotype was detected many times. V is TRBV20-1 and J is TRBJ2-5; D is ambiguous. Between the trimmed V and J ends, which lost 1 base and 3 bases, there was a span of 6 bases. Per germline, CDR1 DFQATT and CDR2 SNEGSKA (reference sequence). The CDR3 consists of 12 residues. CDR3 protein: CSARGLEETQYF. The CDR3 coding sequence is TGCAGTGCTAGAGGGCTCGAAGAGACCCAGTACTTC.

This clonotype came up many times. This chain connects TRBV5-6 to TRBJ2-2; 8 bases match TRBD2. This CDR3 has 16 amino acids. CDR1 is SGHDT, CDR2 YYEEEE, per germline. V dropped 4 bases and J dropped 1; count of bases not matched to a gene: 6. The CDR3 DNA reads as TGTGCCAGCAGCGGCGTAGCGGGGAGGAACACCGGGGAGCTGTTTTTT. Encoded protein: CASSGVAGRNTGELFF. Full variable domain (remainder filled in from reference TRBV5-6 and TRBJ2-2): DAGVTQSPTHLIKTRGQQVTLRCSPKSGHDTVSWYQQALGQGPQFIFQYYEEEERQRGNFPDRFSGHQFPNYSSELNVNALLLGDSALYLCASSGVAGRNTGELFFGEGSRLTVL.

CDR3: CASSLNRGEQYF. CDR3 DNA sequence: TGTGCCAGCAGCTTAAACAGGGGCGAGCAGTACTTC. This rearrangement joins TRBV7-2 to TRBJ2-7, with 7 nucleotides matching TRBD1. Germline V gene lookup returns CDR1 SGHTA and CDR2 FQGNSA. The CDR3 contains 12 residues. The V segment lost 2 bases and the J segment 6 bases; nucleotides outside the gene matches: 1.

This clonotype appeared many times. The chain combines TRBV12-3 or TRBV12-4 with TRBJ1-1; D is possibly TRBD1 (5 bases). The CDR3 extends over 16 amino acids. V was pared by 9 bases and J by 11 bases, with 31 bases between. The CDR3 nucleotides read TGTGCCAGTCATTTTAGGATGGGCCGACTTAACAGGATGGCTTTCTTT. Its protein is CASHFRMGRLNRMAFF.

Of note for this clonotype: Its ends do not fully match the called genes, so a read error is possible. The chain links TRBV4-3 to TRBJ2-7; D remains ambiguous. The CDR3 loop spans 15 amino acids. CDR1 is LGHNA and CDR2 is YSLEER in the germline V gene. The CDR3 DNA is TGCGCCAGCAGCCCCGTCCAGTCGCCTTCCTACGAGCGGTACTTC. Amino acid sequence: CASSPVQSPSYERYF.

The chain is built from TRBV27 and TRBJ1-1, with 7 bases fitting TRBD1. Trimming cost V 8 bases and J 6 bases; bases outside gene matches: 15. This CDR3 comprises 15 residues. CDR1 is MNHEY, CDR2 SMNVEV, per germline (reference sequence). Written as DNA, the CDR3 is TGTGCCAGCCTACAGTGGCGACAGGGTGTTCCTGAAGCTTTCTTT. It is translated as CASLQWRQGVPEAFF.

The table lists this clonotype with a few counts. This chain joins TRBV6-1 and TRBJ1-4, with 10 bases lining up with TRBD1. Unmatched junction bases numbered 3, after V lost 7 bases and J lost 7 bases. The germline V gene encodes CDR1 MNHNS and CDR2 SASEGT. The CDR3 length is 13 residues. CDR3 coding DNA: TGTGCCAGCATTCGGGACAGGGGTGAAAAACTGTTTTTT. Translating it yields CASIRDRGEKLFF.

The V gene is TRBV4-3, the J gene TRBJ1-3; D not resolved. The ends were cut back, 1 base at V and 7 bases at J, with 8 bases in the middle. The germline gives CDR1 LGHNA, CDR2 YSLEER. The CDR3 spans 13 residues. CDR3 amino acids: CASSQVLQNTIYF. As DNA, the CDR3 is TGCGCCAGCAGCCAAGTTCTGCAGAACACCATATATTTT.

The V call is TRBV20-1, the J call TRBJ1-1, with D possibly being TRBD1 (5 bases). Germline loops: CDR1 DFQATT, CDR2 SNEGSKA (reference sequence). CDR3 length equals 12 residues. V shed 3 bases and J shed 6 bases, with 11 bases lying between them. The CDR3 here is CSARDGGAEAFF. The DNA of the CDR3 is TGCAGTGCTAGGGATGGAGGGGCTGAAGCTTTCTTT.